Listed below are T cell receptor beta chains from one sample, sequenced in a study of blood T cell repertoires in COVID-19. Method: immunoSEQ multiplex PCR; TCRdb's copy keeps in-frame clones and lacks some. The repertoire consists of over 150,000 clones, with 80% to 85% occurring once and the leading ten covering 9.5% to 13%. The sample was peripheral blood. The receptors shown here come from a man in his 70s with active or convalescent COVID-19. The CDR3 runs from the conserved cysteine through the conserved F or W. The D gene is left open where the match is weak. Size tells how often a clone was seen (once, few, many) or the class of an expanded clone, and some rows leave it out.

v_call	d_call	j_call	clone_size	cdr3_nt	cdr3_aa
TRBV5-5	TRBD1	TRBJ1-4	.	TGTGCCAGCAGCTCACCCGCCGGGACAGGGAATATGGTCGATGAAAAACTGTTTTTT	CASSSPAGTGNMVDEKLFF
TRBV6-5	.	TRBJ1-1	.	TGTGCCAGCAGTTACGGGGGCCTGAACACTGAAGCTTTCTTT	CASSYGGLNTEAFF
TRBV2	.	TRBJ1-3	.	TGTGCCAGCAGTAGACAGCCTGGAAACACCATATATTTT	CASSRQPGNTIYF
TRBV28	.	TRBJ2-2	.	TGTGCCAGCAGTCTCCGGGACTTACGAAGGAACACCGGGGAGCTGTTTTTT	CASSLRDLRRNTGELFF
TRBV5-8	.	TRBJ1-1	.	TGTGCCAGCAGCTTGATCAGCGTCGGAGGAGCTTTCTTT	CASSLISVGGAFF
TRBV7-2	.	TRBJ1-2	.	TGTGCCAGCAGCCGCCCCCGGGGGAACGGACATGGCTACACCTTC	CASSRPRGNGHGYTF
TRBV7-2	.	TRBJ1-1	once	TGTGCCAGCAGCGTCGTGGGAGGGGTGAACACTGAAGCTTTCTTT	CASSVVGGVNTEAFF
TRBV28	TRBD2	TRBJ2-3	.	TGTGCCAGTTTTAGCGGGAGGGCCACTGGCACAGATACGCAGTATTTT	CASFSGRATGTDTQYF
TRBV5-1	.	TRBJ2-5	few	TGCGCCAGCAGCTTGGACGGGAGTGCGGAGACCCAGTACTTC	CASSLDGSAETQYF
TRBV7-2	.	TRBJ1-5	.	TGTGCCAGCAGCTTAGGAATAGGGGGTAAAACCCAGCATTTT	CASSLGIGGKTQHF
TRBV5-1	TRBD2	TRBJ2-2	once	TGCGCCAGCAAAACTAGCGGGAGACGGACCGGGGAGCTGTTTTTT	CASKTSGRRTGELFF
TRBV7-2	TRBD2	TRBJ2-5	once	TGTGCCAGCAGCTCACCCAGACTAGCGGGGCAAGAGACCCAGTACTTC	CASSSPRLAGQETQYF
TRBV11-2	.	TRBJ2-2	.	TGTGCCAGCAGCTTAGTTGTGGTCCCAGCCGGGGAGCTGTTTTTT	CASSLVVVPAGELFF
TRBV7-2	TRBD1	TRBJ2-7	.	TGTGCCAGCAGCCCGACAGGGGGCGAGCAGTACTTC	CASSPTGGEQYF
TRBV28	.	TRBJ1-5	.	TGTGTCGAACCCCCCCAGGGACTCCAAGGGCACAACAATCAGCCCCAGCATTTT	CVEPPQGLQGHNNQPQHF
TRBV6-6	TRBD1	TRBJ1-5	.	TGTGCCAGCAGTGCCACAGGGGTTCGACAGCCCCAGCATTTT	CASSATGVRQPQHF
TRBV4-3	.	TRBJ2-1	.	TGCGCCAGCAGCCAACCCGGAGCGTACAATGAGCAGTTCTTC	CASSQPGAYNEQFF
TRBV5-1	.	TRBJ1-4	.	TGCGCCAGCAGCTTGGGGCTACAGGCGACTAATGAAAAACTGTTTTTT	CASSLGLQATNEKLFF
TRBV6-6	TRBD1	TRBJ1-4	.	TGTGCCAGCAGTTACTCCGACAGGGAGGAAAAACTGTTTTTT	CASSYSDREEKLFF
TRBV5-1	.	TRBJ2-7	.	TGCGCCAGCAGCTTGGGCCTGACCGGAGGGGAGCAGTACTTC	CASSLGLTGGEQYF
TRBV25-1	.	TRBJ2-5	.	TGTGCCAGCAGTGAATACTACAACCCGGGGGCCCAGTACTTC	CASSEYYNPGAQYF
TRBV6-5	.	TRBJ1-1	.	TGTGCCAGCAGCGCAGGGTCAGCTGAAGCTTTCTTT	CASSAGSAEAFF
TRBV6-2/TRBV6-3	TRBD1	TRBJ1-1	.	TGTGCCAGCAGTTACCCGACAGGGGGTAACACTGAAGCTTTCTTT	CASSYPTGGNTEAFF
TRBV3-1/TRBV3-2	TRBD2	TRBJ2-3	.	TGTGCCAGCAGCCATGGCCCGCGGGGGGGCCGTGATACGCAGTATTTT	CASSHGPRGGRDTQYF
TRBV7-3	.	TRBJ2-7	once	TGTGCCAGCAGCCTCCGGGACTCCCACGAGCAGTACTTC	CASSLRDSHEQYF
TRBV28	TRBD2	TRBJ2-5	.	TGTGCCAGCAGTTCCCCCCTCCGAGGTAGCGGGAGGGAGACCCAGTACTTC	CASSSPLRGSGRETQYF
TRBV18	.	TRBJ1-1	.	TGTGCCAGCTCAATAGACAGTCCCTCGTGGACTGAAGCTTTCTTT	CASSIDSPSWTEAFF
TRBV11-2	.	TRBJ2-5	.	TGTGCCAGCAGCCTGGGGGCTAGCGGCCCCGCGGTCCTGACCCAGTACTTC	CASSLGASGPAVLTQYF
TRBV24-1	.	TRBJ2-2	.	TGTGCCACCAGTACTAGGAACGCCGGGGAGCTGTTTTTT	CATSTRNAGELFF
TRBV24-1	TRBD1	TRBJ2-3	.	TGTGCCACCAGTGACCCTAACAGGGGGCAGGCAGATACGCAGTATTTT	CATSDPNRGQADTQYF
TRBV10-3	.	TRBJ1-4	.	TGTGCCACGGGGGGGAGCCCTAATGAAAAACTGTTTTTT	CATGGSPNEKLFF
TRBV11-2	TRBD1	TRBJ2-1	.	TGTGCCAGCAGCTTAAGGGTCCAGGGGGTCCACAATGAGCAGTTCTTC	CASSLRVQGVHNEQFF
TRBV11-2	TRBD1	TRBJ1-5	once	TGTGCCAGCAGCTTAGGCGGGACAGGGAATCAGCCCCAGCATTTT	CASSLGGTGNQPQHF
TRBV19	.	TRBJ2-5	.	TGTGCCAGTAGTATCTCTACCTATCGAGAGACCCAGTACTTC	CASSISTYRETQYF
TRBV7-9	TRBD1	TRBJ1-5	.	TGTGCCAGCAGCTCAGACAGGGGGAGTCAGCCCCAGCATTTT	CASSSDRGSQPQHF
TRBV5-1	.	TRBJ1-6	.	TGCGCCAGCAGCCCAAGCCGACTTGGACAAGATAATTCACCCCTCCACTTT	CASSPSRLGQDNSPLHF
TRBV11-2	TRBD2	TRBJ2-1	.	TGTGCCAGCAGCCCGCGACTAGCGGGAGATCTAGGTGAGCAGTTCTTC	CASSPRLAGDLGEQFF